What follows describes a single T cell receptor beta chain. Its target is unknown. The sample belongs to a study of blood T cells in healthy people across ages. Study observations and caveats: Diversity estimates drawn from one million T cells were deemed underestimates.

Alongside a J-beta primer mix, a sample-barcoded 5' primer served in a second PCR lasting 7 to 11 cycles. TCRdb re-derived calls from the 5' RACE reads in MiXCR, one entry per CDR3 protein. In the table there are 450,000 to 600,000 distinct CDR3 sequences, about 29% of which are singletons. These data also formed part of another study, on T cells of mothers and their children. That work states: Second-round PCR products received sample barcodes and 2-4 random nucleotides from the M1S primer.

The specimen was blood. This sequence was found in a boy aged 2 to 9 in good health.

CDR3 DNA: TGCAGCGTTGAAGGGGACAGGTTGAACACTGAAGCTTTCTTT. Amino acid sequence: CSVEGDRLNTEAFF. This sequence joins TRBV29-1 and TRBJ1-1; 8 bases map to TRBD1. V shed 1 base, J shed 0 bases, and the junction held 1 base outside the gene matches. Germline loops: CDR1 SQVTM, CDR2 ANQGSEA. The CDR3 runs to 14 residues. Combining the CDR3 with reference TRBV29-1 and TRBJ1-1 gives the whole variable domain SAVISQKPSRDICQRGTSLTIQCQVDSQVTMMFWYRQQPGQSLTLIATANQGSEATYESGFVIDKFPISRPNLTFSTLTVSNMSPEDSSIYLCSVEGDRLNTEAFFGQGTRLTVV.